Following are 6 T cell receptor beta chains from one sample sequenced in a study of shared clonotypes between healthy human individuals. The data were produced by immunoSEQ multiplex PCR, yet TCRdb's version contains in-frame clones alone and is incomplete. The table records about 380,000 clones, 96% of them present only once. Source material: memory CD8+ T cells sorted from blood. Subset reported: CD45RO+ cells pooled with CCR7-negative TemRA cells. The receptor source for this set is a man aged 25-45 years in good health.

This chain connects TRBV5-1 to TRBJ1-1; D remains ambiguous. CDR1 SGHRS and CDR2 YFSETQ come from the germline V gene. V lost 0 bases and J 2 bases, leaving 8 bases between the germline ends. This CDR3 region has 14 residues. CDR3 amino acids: CASSLDGRNTEAFF. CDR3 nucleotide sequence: TGCGCCAGCAGCTTGGATGGTCGAAACACTGAAGCTTTCTTT.

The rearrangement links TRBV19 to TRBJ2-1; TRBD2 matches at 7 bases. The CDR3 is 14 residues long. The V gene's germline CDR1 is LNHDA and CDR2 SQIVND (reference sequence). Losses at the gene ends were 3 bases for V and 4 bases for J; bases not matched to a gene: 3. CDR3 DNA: TGTGCCAGTAGTATCGGGACTACGTACAATGAGCAGTTCTTC. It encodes CASSIGTTYNEQFF.

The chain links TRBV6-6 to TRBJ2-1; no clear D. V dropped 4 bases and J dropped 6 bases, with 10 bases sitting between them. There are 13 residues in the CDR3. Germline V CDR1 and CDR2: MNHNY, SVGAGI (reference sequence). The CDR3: CASSSGRVNEQFF. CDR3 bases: TGTGCCAGCAGTTCTGGACGAGTCAATGAGCAGTTCTTC.

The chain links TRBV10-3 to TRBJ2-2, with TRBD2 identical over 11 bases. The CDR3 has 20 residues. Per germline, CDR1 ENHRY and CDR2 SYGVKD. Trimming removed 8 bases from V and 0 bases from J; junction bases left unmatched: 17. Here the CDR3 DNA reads TGTGCCATCTCCCGGGGACAGGTCCGGACTAGCGGGTCGAACACCGGGGAGCTGTTTTTT. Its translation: CAISRGQVRTSGSNTGELFF.

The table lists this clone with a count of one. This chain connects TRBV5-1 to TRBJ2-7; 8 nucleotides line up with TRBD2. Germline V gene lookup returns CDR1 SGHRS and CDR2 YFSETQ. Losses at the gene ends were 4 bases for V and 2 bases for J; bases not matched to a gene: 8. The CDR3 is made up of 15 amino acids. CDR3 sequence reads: CASSKGTRGAYEQYF. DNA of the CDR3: TGCGCCAGCAGCAAAGGGACTAGAGGGGCCTACGAGCAGTACTTC.

The CDR3 loop is CASSGIRDRGREYF. The CDR3, as DNA: TGCGCCAGCAGCGGCATCCGGGACAGGGGGCGCGAGTACTTC. V is TRBV5-1 and J is TRBJ2-7; TRBD1 matches at 12 bases. V gave up 4 bases and J gave up 11 bases; unmatched junction bases: 10. The CDR3 runs to 14 residues. Germline V gives CDR1 SGHRS, CDR2 YFSETQ.